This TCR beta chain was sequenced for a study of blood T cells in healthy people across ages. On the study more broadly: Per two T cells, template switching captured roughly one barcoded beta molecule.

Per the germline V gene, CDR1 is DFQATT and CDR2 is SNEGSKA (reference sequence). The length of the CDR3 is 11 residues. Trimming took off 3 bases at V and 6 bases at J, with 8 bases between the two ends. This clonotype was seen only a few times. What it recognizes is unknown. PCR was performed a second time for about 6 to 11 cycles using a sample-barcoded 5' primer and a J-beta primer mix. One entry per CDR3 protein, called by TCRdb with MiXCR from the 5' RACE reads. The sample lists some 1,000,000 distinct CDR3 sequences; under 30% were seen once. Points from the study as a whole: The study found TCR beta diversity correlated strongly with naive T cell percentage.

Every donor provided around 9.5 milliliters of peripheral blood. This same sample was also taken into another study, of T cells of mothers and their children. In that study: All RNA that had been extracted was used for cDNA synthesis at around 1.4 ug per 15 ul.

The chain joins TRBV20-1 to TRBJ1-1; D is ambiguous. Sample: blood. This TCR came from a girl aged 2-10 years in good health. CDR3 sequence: CSARSGPEAFF. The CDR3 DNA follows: TGCAGTGCTAGGTCCGGCCCTGAAGCTTTCTTT.